This TCR beta chain was obtained from a study of T cell repertoires in cytomegalovirus infection. Study-wide context: Alongside well-studied HLA-B-restricted CMV epitopes, recently identified HLA-C-restricted CMV epitopes were also used.

This clonotype was counted between two and nine times. Its antigen is unknown. With 4 bases removed from V and 7 bases from J, the gap between germline ends came to 11 bases. Per germline, CDR1 DFQATT and CDR2 SNEGSKA (reference sequence). This CDR3 is built from 12 residues. A single record per CDR3 protein comes from TCRdb applying MiXCR to the reads. This table holds roughly 700,000 distinct CDR3 sequences, roughly a third found once. The rearrangement joins TRBV20-1 to TRBJ1-5, with D perhaps matching TRBD1 (5 bases). The receptor was isolated from a human donor in good health (CMV status not recorded). Some clones in this sample may be carry-over from other donors' samples. The sequencing used cultured PBMCs, collected from culture after CMV antigen stimulation. This CDR3 is CSAKVGGQPQHF. In nucleotides, the CDR3 is TGCAGTGCTAAAGTTGGGGGGCAGCCCCAGCATTTT.